This T cell receptor (beta chain) was profiled in a study of blood T cell repertoires in COVID-19. Study as a whole: Material from acute and convalescent COVID-19 was sourced from the United States, Italy and Spain.

In this sample, this clone turned up a few times. This CDR3 contains 12 residues. Germline V gene sequence: CDR1 SQVTM, CDR2 ANQGSEA. V lost 5 bases to trimming and J lost 3 bases, with 8 bases between them. Authors' data handling: From reference gene primer amplification, estimates of nucleated cell counts were derived. The table came from immunoSEQ multiplex PCR; TCRdb's copy has only in-frame clones and leaves some out. Clonal size and the V and J genes are those of that table, whereas D and trimming came from the DNA. The repertoire consists of about 480,000 clones, with approximately 88% occurring once and the leading ten covering around 1.9%. The study recruited people aged about 18 to 95 years across about two dozen US areas.

The chain combines TRBV29-1 with TRBJ1-3; tentative D call: TRBD1 (5 bases). Sequencing input: PBMCs or T cells enriched from blood (not recorded which). The source is a woman aged 40 to 55 who had recovered from COVID-19. The CDR3 loop reads CSVRGFGNTIYF. The CDR3 coding sequence is TGCAGCGTTAGGGGTTTTGGAAACACCATATATTTT.